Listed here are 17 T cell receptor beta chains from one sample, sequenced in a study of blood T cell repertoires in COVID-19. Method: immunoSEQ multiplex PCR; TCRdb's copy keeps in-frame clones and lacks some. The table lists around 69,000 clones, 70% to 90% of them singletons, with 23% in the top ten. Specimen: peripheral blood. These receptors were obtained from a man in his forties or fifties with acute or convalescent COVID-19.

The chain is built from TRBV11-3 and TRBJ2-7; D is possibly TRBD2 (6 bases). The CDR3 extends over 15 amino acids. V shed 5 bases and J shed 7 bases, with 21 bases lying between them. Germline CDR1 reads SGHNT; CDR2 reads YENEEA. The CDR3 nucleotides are TGTGCCAGCAGCCGATTTCCGGGACCGGAGGGTGAGCAGTACTTC. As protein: CASSRFPGPEGEQYF.

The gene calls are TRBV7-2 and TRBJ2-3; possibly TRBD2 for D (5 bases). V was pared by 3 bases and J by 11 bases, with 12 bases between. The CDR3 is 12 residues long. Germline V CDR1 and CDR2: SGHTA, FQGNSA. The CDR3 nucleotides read TGTGCCAGCAGCTTTAGCGAGTTTGAGCAGTATTTT. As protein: CASSFSEFEQYF. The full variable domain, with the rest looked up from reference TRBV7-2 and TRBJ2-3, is GAGVSQSPSNKVTEKGKDVELRCDPISGHTALYWYRQSLGQGLEFLIYFQGNSAPDKSGLPSDRFSAERTGGSVSTLTIQRTQQEDSAVYLCASSFSEFEQYFGPGTRLTVL.

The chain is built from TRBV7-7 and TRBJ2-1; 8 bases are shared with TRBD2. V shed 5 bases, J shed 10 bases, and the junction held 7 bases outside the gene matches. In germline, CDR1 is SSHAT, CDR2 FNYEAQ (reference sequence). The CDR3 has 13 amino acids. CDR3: CASSLRVAGEQFF. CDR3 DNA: TGTGCCAGCAGCCTAAGGGTAGCGGGGGAGCAGTTCTTC.

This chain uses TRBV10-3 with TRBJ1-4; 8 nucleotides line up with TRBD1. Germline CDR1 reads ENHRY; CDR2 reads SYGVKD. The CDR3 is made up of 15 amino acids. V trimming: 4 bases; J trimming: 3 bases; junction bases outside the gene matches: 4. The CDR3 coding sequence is TGTGCCATCAGTGCTGGACAGGGAGCTAATGAAAAACTGTTTTTT. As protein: CAISAGQGANEKLFF.

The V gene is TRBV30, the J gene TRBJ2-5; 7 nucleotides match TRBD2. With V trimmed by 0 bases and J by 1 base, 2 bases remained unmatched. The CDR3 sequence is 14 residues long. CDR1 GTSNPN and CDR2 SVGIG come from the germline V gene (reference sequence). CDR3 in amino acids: CAWSVGGSQETQYF. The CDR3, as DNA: TGTGCCTGGAGTGTCGGCGGGAGCCAAGAGACCCAGTACTTC.

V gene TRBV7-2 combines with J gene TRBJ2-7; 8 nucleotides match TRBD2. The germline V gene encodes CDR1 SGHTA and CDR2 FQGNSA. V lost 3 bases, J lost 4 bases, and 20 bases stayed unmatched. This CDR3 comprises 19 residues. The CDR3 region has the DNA TGTGCCAGCAGCTTTGTACCCGCGACTTTGCGGGGGGTCCTTTACGAGCAGTACGTC. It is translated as CASSFVPATLRGVLYEQYV.

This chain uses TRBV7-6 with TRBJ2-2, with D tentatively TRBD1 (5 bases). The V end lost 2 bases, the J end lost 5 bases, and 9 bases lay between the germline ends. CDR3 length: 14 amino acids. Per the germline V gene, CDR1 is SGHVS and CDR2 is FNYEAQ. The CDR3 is CASSLSRQTGELFF. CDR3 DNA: TGTGCCAGCAGCTTAAGCCGACAGACCGGGGAGCTGTTTTTT.

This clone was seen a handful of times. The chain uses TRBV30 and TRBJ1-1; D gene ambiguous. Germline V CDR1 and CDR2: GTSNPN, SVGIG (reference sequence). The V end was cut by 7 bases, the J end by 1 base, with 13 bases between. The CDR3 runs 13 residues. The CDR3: CASTGVRNTEAFF. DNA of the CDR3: TGTGCCTCCACGGGTGTGAGGAACACTGAAGCTTTCTTT.

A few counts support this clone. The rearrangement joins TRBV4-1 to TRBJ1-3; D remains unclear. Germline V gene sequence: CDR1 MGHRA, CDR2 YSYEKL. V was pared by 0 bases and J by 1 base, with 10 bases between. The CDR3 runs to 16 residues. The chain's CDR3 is CASSQEMRASGNTIYF. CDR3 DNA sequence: TGCGCCAGCAGCCAAGAAATGAGGGCTTCTGGAAACACCATATATTTT.

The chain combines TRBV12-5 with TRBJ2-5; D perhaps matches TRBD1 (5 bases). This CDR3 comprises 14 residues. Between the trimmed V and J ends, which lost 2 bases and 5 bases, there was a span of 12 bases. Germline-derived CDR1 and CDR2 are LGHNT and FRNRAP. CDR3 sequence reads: CASGLQGLGETQYF. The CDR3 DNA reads TGTGCTAGTGGTTTGCAGGGTTTGGGGGAGACCCAGTACTTC.

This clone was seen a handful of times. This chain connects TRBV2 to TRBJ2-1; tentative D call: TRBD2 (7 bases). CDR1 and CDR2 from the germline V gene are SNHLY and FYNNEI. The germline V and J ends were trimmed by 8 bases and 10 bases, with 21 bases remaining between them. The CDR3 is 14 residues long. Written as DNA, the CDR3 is TGTGCCAGCTCGAAGGGGGATGGCGGGGGCGAGCAGTTCTTC. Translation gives CASSKGDGGGEQFF.

CDR3 amino acids: CASSAHIETIYF. CDR3 sequence (DNA): TGTGCCAGCAGCGCCCATATTGAGACCATATATTTT. The gene calls are TRBV7-9 and TRBJ1-3; D ambiguous. V was clipped by 5 bases and J by 10 bases, with 12 bases between them. The CDR3 runs to 12 residues. Germline-derived CDR1 and CDR2 are SEHNR and FQNEAQ (reference sequence).

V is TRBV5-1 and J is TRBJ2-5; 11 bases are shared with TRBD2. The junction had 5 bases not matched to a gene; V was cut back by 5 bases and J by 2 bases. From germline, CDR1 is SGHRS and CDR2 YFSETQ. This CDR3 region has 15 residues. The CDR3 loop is CASRLLAGAQETQYF. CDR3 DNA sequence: TGCGCCAGCAGATTACTAGCGGGGGCACAAGAGACCCAGTACTTC.

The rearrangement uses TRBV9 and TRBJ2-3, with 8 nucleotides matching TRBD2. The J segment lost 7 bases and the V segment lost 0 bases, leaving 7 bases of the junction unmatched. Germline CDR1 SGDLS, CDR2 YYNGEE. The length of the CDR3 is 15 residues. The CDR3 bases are TGTGCCAGCAGCGTAGATGGCGGGGGGTCGAATACGCAGTATTTT. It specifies CASSVDGGGSNTQYF.

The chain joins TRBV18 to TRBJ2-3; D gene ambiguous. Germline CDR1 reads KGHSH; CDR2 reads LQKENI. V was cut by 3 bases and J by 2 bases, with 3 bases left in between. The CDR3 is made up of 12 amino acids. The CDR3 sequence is CASSPNTDTQYF. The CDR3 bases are TGTGCCAGCTCACCTAACACAGATACGCAGTATTTT. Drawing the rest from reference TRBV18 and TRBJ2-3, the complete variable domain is NAGVMQNPRHLVRRRGQEARLRCSPMKGHSHVYWYRQLPEEGLKFMVYLQKENIIDESGMPKERFSAEFPKEGPSILRIQQVVRGDSAAYFCASSPNTDTQYFGPGTRLTVL.

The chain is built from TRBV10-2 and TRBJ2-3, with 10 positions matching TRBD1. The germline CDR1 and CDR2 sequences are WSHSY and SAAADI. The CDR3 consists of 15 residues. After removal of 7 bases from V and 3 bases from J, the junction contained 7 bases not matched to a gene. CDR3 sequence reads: CASMGWTGGTDTQYF. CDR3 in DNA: TGCGCCAGCATGGGTTGGACAGGGGGTACAGATACGCAGTATTTT.

The CDR3 sequence: CASRLRRVRTGGLDTGELFF. CDR3 in DNA: TGTGCAAGTCGCTTACGACGGGTTAGGACAGGGGGTTTGGACACCGGGGAGCTGTTTTTT. The rearrangement links TRBV12-2 to TRBJ2-2; the table assigns TRBD1, which was not confirmed against the DNA. TRBV12-2 corresponds to a pseudogene. The CDR3 has 20 residues.